This T cell receptor (beta chain) was retrieved from a study of graft-versus-host responses after intestinal transplantation. Whole-study context: Recipients received multivisceral, liver-intestinal, or isolated intestinal transplants. Anti-thymocyte globulin induction preceded about 3 years of tacrolimus and steroid maintenance in all recipients.

Clones were read by immunoSEQ multiplex PCR, and TCRdb kept only the in-frame ones, dropping some. Among tens of thousands of clones listed, about 90% were seen once. Study-level points and caveats: Among recipient marrow samples, GvH clones were found; some appeared first in ileum or blood. The study found high graft-versus-host to host-versus-graft clonal ratios in allografts of patients with graft-donor T cell macrochimerism.

Remarks on this clone: Its antigen is currently unknown.

Germline values: CDR1 MDHEN, CDR2 SYDVKM. The germline V and J ends were trimmed by 2 bases and 5 bases, with 13 bases remaining between them. This CDR3 has 15 amino acids. The sequencing here drew on PBMCs, taken 314 days after intestinal transplant. The clonotype was recovered from a human patient who received an intestinal transplant, so some T cells may come from the graft donor. This rearrangement joins TRBV28 to TRBJ2-1; a weak D match, TRBD2 (5 bases). The CDR3 sequence is CASSLAGINDNEQFF. CDR3 nucleotide sequence: TGTGCCAGCAGTTTAGCGGGCATAAACGACAATGAGCAGTTCTTC. Complete variable domain (other parts from reference TRBV28 and TRBJ2-1): DVKVTQSSRYLVKRTGEKVFLECVQDMDHENMFWYRQDPGLGLRLIYFSYDVKMKEKGDIPEGYSVSREKKERFSLILESASTNQTSMYLCASSLAGINDNEQFFGPGTRLTVL.